This note documents a single T cell receptor beta chain sequence. Its antigen is unknown. The data are from a study of cytomegalovirus exposure and HLA in healthy donors. Study-level findings and limits: Rare sequences made up most TCRs, while some public TCRs were found in many donors.

The V gene's germline CDR1 is LNHDA and CDR2 SQIVND (reference sequence). V lost 6 bases to trimming and J lost 10 bases, with 12 bases between them. This CDR3 has 11 amino acids. Researchers ran the PCR with 60 Vbeta and 13 Jbeta primers. Clones were sequenced by immunoSEQ multiplex PCR, and TCRdb holds only the in-frame ones, with some missing. The table shows about 200,000 clones, with 78% occurring only once. The sequenced sample consisted of PBMCs. The J gene is TRBJ1-1, the V gene TRBV19; the D gene is possibly TRBD1 (5 bases). The receptor comes from a male donor in good health and CMV-seronegative. The CDR3 DNA sequence: TGTGCCAGTAGCATCAGGGATGGAGCTTTCTTT. It is translated as CASSIRDGAFF.